This TCR beta chain was found in a study of T-cell reconstitution after alpha-beta-depleted transplantation in children. The CDR3 consists of 14 residues. Trimming removed 1 base at V and 5 bases at J, with 9 bases between. The germline CDR1 and CDR2 sequences are SEHNR and FQNEAQ (reference sequence). Preparing the TCRbeta library involved the use of unique molecular identifiers. Each CDR3 protein gets one entry after TCRdb re-called the PCR reads with MiXCR. The sample carries 600,000 to 700,000 distinct CDR3 sequences, 16% recorded once. The TCR was taken from a human donor who donated a stem cell graft to a child with acute myeloid leukemia. The sample consisted of PBMCs from the stem cell graft donor, taken from the stem cell graft. The chain combines TRBV7-9 with TRBJ2-1; D uncertain. CDR3 sequence: CASSLVVANNEQFF. The CDR3 DNA reads TGTGCCAGCAGCTTAGTCGTAGCAAACAATGAGCAGTTCTTC.